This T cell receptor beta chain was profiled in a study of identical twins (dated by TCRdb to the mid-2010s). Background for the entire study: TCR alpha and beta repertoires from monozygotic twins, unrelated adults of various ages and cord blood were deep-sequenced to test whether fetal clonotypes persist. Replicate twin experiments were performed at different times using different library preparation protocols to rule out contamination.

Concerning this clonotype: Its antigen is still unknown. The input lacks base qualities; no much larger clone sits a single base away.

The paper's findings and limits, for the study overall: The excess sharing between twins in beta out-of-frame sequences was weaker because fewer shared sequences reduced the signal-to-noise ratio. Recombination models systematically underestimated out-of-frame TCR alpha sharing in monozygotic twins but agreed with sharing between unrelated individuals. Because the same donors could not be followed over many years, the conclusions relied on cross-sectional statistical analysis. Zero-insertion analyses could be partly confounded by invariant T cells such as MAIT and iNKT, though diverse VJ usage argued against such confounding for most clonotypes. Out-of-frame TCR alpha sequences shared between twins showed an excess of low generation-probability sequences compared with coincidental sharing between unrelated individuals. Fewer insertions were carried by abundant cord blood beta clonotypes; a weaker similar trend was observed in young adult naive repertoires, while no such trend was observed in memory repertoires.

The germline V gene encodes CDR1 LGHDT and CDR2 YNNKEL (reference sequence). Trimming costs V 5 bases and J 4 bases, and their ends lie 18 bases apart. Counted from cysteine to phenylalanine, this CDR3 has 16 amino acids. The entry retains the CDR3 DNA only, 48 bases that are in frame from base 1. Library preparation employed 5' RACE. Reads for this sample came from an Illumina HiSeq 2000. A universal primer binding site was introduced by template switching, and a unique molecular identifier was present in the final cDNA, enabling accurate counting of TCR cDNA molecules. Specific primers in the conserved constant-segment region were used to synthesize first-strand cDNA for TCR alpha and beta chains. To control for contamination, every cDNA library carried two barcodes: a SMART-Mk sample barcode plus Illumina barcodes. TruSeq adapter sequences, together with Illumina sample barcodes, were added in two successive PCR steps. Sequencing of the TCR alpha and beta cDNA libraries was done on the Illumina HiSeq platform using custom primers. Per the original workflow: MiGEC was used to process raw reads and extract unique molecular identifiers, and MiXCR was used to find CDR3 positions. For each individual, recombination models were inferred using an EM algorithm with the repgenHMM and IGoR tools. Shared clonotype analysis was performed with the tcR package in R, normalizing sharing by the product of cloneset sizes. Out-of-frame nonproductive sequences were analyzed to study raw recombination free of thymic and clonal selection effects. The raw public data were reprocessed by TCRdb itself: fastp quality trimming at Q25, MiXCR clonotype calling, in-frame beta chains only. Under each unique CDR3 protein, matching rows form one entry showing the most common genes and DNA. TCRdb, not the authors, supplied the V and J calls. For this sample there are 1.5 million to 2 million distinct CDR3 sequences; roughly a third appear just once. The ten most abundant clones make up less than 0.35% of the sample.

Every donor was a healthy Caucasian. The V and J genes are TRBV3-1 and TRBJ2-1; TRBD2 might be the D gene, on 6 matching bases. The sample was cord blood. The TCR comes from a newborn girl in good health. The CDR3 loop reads CASSAYPGGAYNEQFF. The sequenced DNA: TGTGCCAGCAGCGCGTATCCCGGAGGGGCTTACAATGAGCAGTTCTTC.